Shown below are 15 T cell receptor beta chains from a single sample sequenced in a study of glioma-infiltrating T cells. Amplification of TCR alpha and beta CDR3 regions from RNA used iRepertoire nested multiplex PCR. MiXCR was run by TCRdb on the multiplex PCR reads, yielding one entry per CDR3 protein. This repertoire shows about 180,000 distinct CDR3 sequences, around 40% found once; its top ten account for 5.2%. The sample comprised glioma tissue, nonneoplastic brain tissue, or PBMCs (not recorded which). These receptors originate from a human donor with low-grade glioma or glioblastoma, undergoing nonglioma brain surgery, or in good health (not recorded which).

Worth noting for this clonotype: At one of its ends the junction is not consistent with the germline gene, which may arise from a read error. The rearrangement joins TRBV20-1 to TRBJ1-5; 7 bases fit TRBD1. CDR1 and CDR2 from the germline V gene are DFQATT and SNEGSKA (reference sequence). CDR3 length: 13 residues. The CDR3 DNA sequence: TGCAGTCCTCGCCGGGACAGCAATCAGCACCAGCATTTT. Its translation: CSPRRDSNQHQHF.

A remark on this clonotype: This may be a read error, as it is one base from a much larger clone. The gene calls are TRBV18 and TRBJ1-1, with TRBD1 matching 7 bases. The CDR3 is 14 residues long. CDR1 KGHSH and CDR2 LQKENI come from the germline V gene. The CDR3 is CDSSIGTENTEAFF. In DNA, the CDR3 is TGTGACAGCTCAATTGGGACAGAGAACACTGAAGCTTTCTTT.

This chain joins TRBV20-1 and TRBJ2-7; TRBD1 matches 7 bases. Germline loops: CDR1 DFQATT, CDR2 SNEGSKA (reference sequence). The CDR3 sequence is 13 residues long. V dropped 7 bases and J dropped 3; count of bases not matched to a gene: 9. CDR3 residues: CSGAGTVLYEQYF. In nucleotides, the CDR3 is TGCAGTGGCGCCGGGACAGTACTCTACGAGCAGTACTTC.

The gene calls are TRBV7-9 and TRBJ2-5; possibly TRBD1 for D (5 bases). Germline loops: CDR1 SEHNR, CDR2 FQNEAQ (reference sequence). Trimming removed 4 bases from V and 2 bases from J, with 14 bases in between. The CDR3 runs 15 residues. The CDR3 nucleotides are TGTGCCAGCAGCTCACCCTGGACAACACAAGAGACCCAGTACTTC. Its translation is CASSSPWTTQETQYF.

There are many counts of this clonotype. The chain has TRBV5-1 and TRBJ2-3; D is undetermined. Germline loops: CDR1 SGHRS, CDR2 YFSETQ. The CDR3 extends over 12 amino acids. Deletions cut 4 bases from V and 5 bases from J, with 8 bases between. The CDR3 loop reads CASSARGDTQYF. The CDR3 DNA is TGCGCCAGCAGCGCTAGAGGAGATACGCAGTATTTT.

Regarding this clonotype: This could be a read error, since a much larger clone is one nucleotide away. Without the conserved terminal phenylalanine or tryptophan, this CDR3 likely stems from a read error. This chain links TRBV27 with TRBJ2-5; possibly TRBD1 or TRBD2 for D (5 bases each). This CDR3 contains 14 residues. From germline, CDR1 is MNHEY and CDR2 SMNVEV (reference sequence). V shed 3 bases and J shed 5 bases, with 13 bases lying between them. CDR3 residues: CASSFSGTIETQYL. CDR3 DNA sequence: TGTGCCAGCAGTTTTTCCGGGACGATTGAGACCCAGTACTTA.

The sample holds many counts of this clonotype. The genes are TRBV14 and TRBJ2-7; D perhaps matches TRBD2 (5 bases). V lost 1 base to trimming and J lost 4 bases, with 8 bases between them. Germline V CDR1 and CDR2: SGHDN, FVKESK. The CDR3 loop spans 13 amino acids. This CDR3 is CASSQVSGYEQYF. In nucleotides, the CDR3 is TGTGCCAGCAGCCAAGTATCGGGATACGAGCAGTACTTC.

This clonotype was observed many times. The chain couples TRBV4-1 to TRBJ1-4; D gene unclear. V lost 6 bases, J lost 8 bases, and 7 bases lay in between. Germline lookup yields CDR1 MGHRA and CDR2 YSYEKL. The CDR3 totals 11 residues. CDR3 sequence: CASRGNEKLFF. The CDR3 coding sequence is TGCGCCAGCAGGGGTAACGAAAAACTGTTTTTT.

Concerning this clonotype itself: The junction departs from the called germline gene at one end, perhaps through a read error. The chain links TRBV6-2 or TRBV6-3 to TRBJ2-3, with 10 bases matching TRBD1. Germline loops: CDR1 MNHEY, CDR2 SVGEGT. The CDR3 has 13 residues. In DNA, the CDR3 is TGTGCCAGCAGTTACGCGACAGGGGGCAAAGAGGATTTT. It is translated as CASSYATGGKEDF.

This clonotype occurred many times. The genes are TRBV6-1 and TRBJ2-7, with 8 bases that match TRBD1. V shed 5 bases, J shed 4 bases, and the junction held 13 bases outside the gene matches. The CDR3 sequence is 16 residues long. Germline-derived CDR1 and CDR2 are MNHNS and SASEGT. The CDR3 sequence is CASSSNPGQVIYEQYF. The CDR3, as DNA: TGTGCCAGCAGTTCCAATCCGGGACAGGTCATATACGAGCAGTACTTC.

Ten or more counts support this clonotype. This chain connects TRBV2 to TRBJ1-2; D not resolved. CDR1 SNHLY and CDR2 FYNNEI come from the germline V gene. CDR3 length: 13 amino acids. Trimming removed 2 bases from V and 8 bases from J, with 12 bases in between. The CDR3 region has the DNA TGTGCCAGCAGTGAAAGACCCGACTGGGGCTACACCTTC. This gives the protein CASSERPDWGYTF.

As concerns this clonotype: A much larger clone lies one base from this, so it may be a read error. The CDR3 is CGSSKGHPRGYGYTF. In nucleotides, the CDR3 is TGTGGCAGCAGCAAAGGACACCCCAGAGGCTATGGCTACACCTTC. The chain joins TRBV25-1 to TRBJ1-2; possible D gene TRBD1, 5 bases. The CDR3 has 15 amino acids. Germline CDR1 is MGHDK and CDR2 is SYGVNS.

This clonotype was observed at least ten times. The chain is built from TRBV28 and TRBJ1-4; D ambiguous. Germline CDR1 is MDHEN and CDR2 is SYDVKM. Trimming cost V 2 bases and J 7 bases, with 14 bases left between them. The CDR3 sequence is 15 residues long. This CDR3 reads CASSLGRGEREKLFF. DNA of the CDR3: TGTGCCAGCAGTTTAGGGCGGGGTGAGCGTGAAAAACTGTTTTTT.

The V gene is TRBV5-6, the J gene TRBJ1-5, with TRBD1 matching over 9 bases. Germline CDR1 and CDR2: SGHDT and YYEEEE. This CDR3 region has 16 residues. Losses at the gene ends were 3 bases for V and 1 base for J; bases not matched to a gene: 5. The CDR3 coding sequence is TGTGCCAGCAGCTCCTTGGGACAGGGCAGCAATCAGCCCCAGCATTTT. Amino acids: CASSSLGQGSNQPQHF. Combining the CDR3 with reference TRBV5-6 and TRBJ1-5 gives the whole variable domain DAGVTQSPTHLIKTRGQQVTLRCSPKSGHDTVSWYQQALGQGPQFIFQYYEEEERQRGNFPDRFSGHQFPNYSSELNVNALLLGDSALYLCASSSLGQGSNQPQHFGDGTRLSIL.

The CDR3 region has the DNA TGTGCCAGTAGTATGCCGGGAGGGGGCTACGAGCAGTACTTC. Protein sequence: CASSMPGGGYEQYF. The chain recombines TRBV19 with TRBJ2-7, with 8 bases aligning to TRBD2. V lost 3 bases, J lost 3 bases, and 4 bases stayed unmatched. The CDR3 is 14 residues long. The germline CDR1 and CDR2 sequences are LNHDA and SQIVND (reference sequence).